This TCR beta chain was retrieved from a study of metastatic and nonmetastatic thyroid tumors. Overall study findings and caveats: Significantly greater TCR beta diversity was reportedly found in malignant thyroid tumors than in benign nodules (in blood and tumor).

The CDR3 has 15 amino acids. Looked up from germline, CDR1 is SGHVS and CDR2 is FNYEAQ. V trimming: 5 bases; J trimming: 5 bases; junction bases outside the gene matches: 6. Thyroid surgery had not been preceded by any treatment in any patient. In the original processing: Researchers built a distant-metastasis classifier for papillary thyroid cancer that drew on CDR3 differences across clinicopathological groups. With MiXCR, TCRdb called clones anew from the PCR reads. The V and J calls reflect TCRdb's pipeline rather than the authors' work. The sample has some 21,000 clones, 10% to 15% seen once. This clone was observed many times. Its cognate antigen is unknown.

The rearrangement joins TRBV7-6 to TRBJ2-3; 11 bases map to TRBD1. The sample taken for sequencing was blood. The sequence derives from a male donor with papillary thyroid cancer or a benign thyroid nodule (not recorded which). Some clones in this sample may be carry-over from other donors' samples. CDR3 region: CASSPGTGGRDTQYF. The CDR3 DNA is TGTGCCAGCAGCCCCGGGACAGGGGGACGAGATACGCAGTATTTT.